This entry lists 15 T cell receptor beta chains sequenced from one sample in a study of graft-versus-host responses after intestinal transplantation. The data were produced by immunoSEQ multiplex PCR, yet TCRdb's version contains in-frame clones alone and is incomplete. The sample has roughly 29,000 clones; about 92% are singletons. This material consisted of PBMCs, taken just over 65 days after intestinal transplant. Receptors originate from a human patient who received an intestinal transplant, so some T cells may come from the graft donor.

The gene calls are TRBV5-6 and TRBJ2-7; D may be TRBD1 (5 bases). V shed 0 bases and J shed 4 bases, with 11 bases lying between them. Germline CDR1 and CDR2: SGHDT and YYEEEE. CDR3 length equals 14 residues. CDR3: CASSLAPKGYEQYF. The CDR3 DNA reads TGTGCCAGCAGCTTGGCGCCGAAGGGGTACGAGCAGTACTTC. The entire variable domain, with the rest obtained from reference TRBV5-6 and TRBJ2-7, is as follows: DAGVTQSPTHLIKTRGQQVTLRCSPKSGHDTVSWYQQALGQGPQFIFQYYEEEERQRGNFPDRFSGHQFPNYSSELNVNALLLGDSALYLCASSLAPKGYEQYFGPGTRLTVT.

This clone was seen more than once but under ten times. The genes are TRBV7-6 and TRBJ2-5; 9 nucleotides match TRBD1. Trimming removed 3 bases from V and 0 bases from J; junction bases left unmatched: 11. The CDR3 is 18 amino acids. Germline CDR1 SGHVS, CDR2 FNYEAQ. The CDR3 DNA is TGTGCCAGCAGCTTTTGGACAGGGGTCCCTATGTACCAAGAGACCCAGTACTTC. It is translated as CASSFWTGVPMYQETQYF.

Written as DNA, the CDR3 is TGCAGCGTCGCCGACACCTACTATGGCTACACCTTC. Translated, it gives CSVADTYYGYTF. V and J are TRBV29-1 and TRBJ1-2; D remains unclear. Trimming cost V 6 bases and J 3 bases, with 11 bases left between them. The CDR3 contains 12 residues. From germline, CDR1 is SQVTM and CDR2 ANQGSEA.

The chain uses TRBV27 and TRBJ2-5; D is perhaps TRBD2 (6 bases). V was shortened by 7 bases and J by 2 bases, with 14 bases between the two germline ends. The CDR3 sequence is 14 residues long. CDR1 and CDR2 from the germline V gene are MNHEY and SMNVEV (reference sequence). For the CDR3, the DNA is TGTGCCAGCACCAGGCTAGCGCTACAAGAGACCCAGTACTTC. Translating it yields CASTRLALQETQYF.

This chain uses TRBV6-4 with TRBJ2-3, with 12 nucleotides matching TRBD2. This CDR3 region has 15 residues. CDR1 is MRHNA and CDR2 is SNTAGT in the germline V gene. Germline trimming cut 4 bases from V and 3 bases from J; bases unmatched to any gene: 2. The CDR3 nucleotides read TGTGCCAGCAGTGGACTAGCGGGAGAGACAGATACGCAGTATTTT. Protein sequence: CASSGLAGETDTQYF.

The chain combines TRBV13 with TRBJ2-1; tentative D call: TRBD2 (7 bases). The germline gives CDR1 PRHDT, CDR2 FYEKMQ (reference sequence). The CDR3 contains 14 residues. With 5 bases removed from V and 7 bases from J, the gap between germline ends came to 15 bases. The CDR3 nucleotides read TGTGCCAGCAGCCCGGGGGGCCGAACAAATGAGCAGTTCTTC. Residues: CASSPGGRTNEQFF.

This sequence joins TRBV7-9 and TRBJ2-1; no clear D. The V end was cut by 3 bases, the J end by 9 bases, with 9 bases between. The germline CDR1 and CDR2 sequences are SEHNR and FQNEAQ (reference sequence). The CDR3 spans 12 residues. CDR3 amino acids: CASSFLGTEQFF. CDR3 DNA: TGTGCCAGCAGCTTTCTAGGAACTGAGCAGTTCTTC.

The genes are TRBV10-3 and TRBJ1-4, with D possibly TRBD1 on 5 matching bases. This CDR3 has 14 residues. V was trimmed by 8 bases and J by 3 bases, leaving 13 bases between them. The germline gives CDR1 ENHRY, CDR2 SYGVKD. CDR3 nucleotides: TGTGCCATCTCTCAGGGAGGGGCTAATGAAAAACTGTTTTTT. Its translation: CAISQGGANEKLFF.

The chain is built from TRBV27 and TRBJ2-1; 7 nucleotides match TRBD1. The CDR3 has 13 residues. Looked up from germline, CDR1 is MNHEY and CDR2 is SMNVEV (reference sequence). V dropped 8 bases and J dropped 7; count of bases not matched to a gene: 8. The CDR3 sequence: CASRRTGLNEQFF. CDR3 in DNA: TGTGCCAGCCGTCGGACAGGACTTAATGAGCAGTTCTTC.

CDR3 protein: CASRSLDRGNEKLFF. The CDR3 nucleotides read TGTGCCAGCAGATCCCTGGACAGGGGTAATGAAAAACTGTTTTTT. The V call is TRBV6-5, the J call TRBJ1-4, with 9 bases identical to TRBD1. Germline V gives CDR1 MNHEY, CDR2 SVGAGI. After removal of 6 bases from V and 4 bases from J, the junction contained 6 bases not matched to a gene. This CDR3 has 15 amino acids.

This clone was seen a single time. The chain joins TRBV13 to TRBJ2-1, with D possibly TRBD2 on 5 matching bases. Germline CDR1 PRHDT, CDR2 FYEKMQ (reference sequence). V dropped 5 bases and J dropped 2 bases, with 16 bases sitting between them. The CDR3 covers 16 residues. The CDR3, as DNA: TGTGCCAGCAGCGGTCGGACTCCTGAAGCCTACAATGAGCAGTTCTTC. The encoded protein is CASSGRTPEAYNEQFF. Combining the CDR3 with reference TRBV13 and TRBJ2-1 gives the whole variable domain AAGVIQSPRHLIKEKRETATLKCYPIPRHDTVYWYQQGPGQDPQFLISFYEKMQSDKGSIPDRFSAQQFSDYHSELNMSSLELGDSALYFCASSGRTPEAYNEQFFGPGTRLTVL.

The CDR3 reads CASSQEGDIGTQYF. Written as DNA, the CDR3 is TGCGCCAGCAGCCAAGAGGGGGACATCGGGACCCAGTACTTC. The gene calls are TRBV4-1 and TRBJ2-5; D might be TRBD1 (6 bases). The V end was cut by 0 bases, the J end by 7 bases, with 12 bases between. The CDR3 sequence is 14 residues long. Per germline, CDR1 MGHRA and CDR2 YSYEKL.

V and J are TRBV4-2 and TRBJ2-6, with unresolved D. The CDR3 sequence is 20 residues long. The germline V gene has CDR1 LGHNA and CDR2 YNFKEQ. Trimming cost V 0 bases and J 0 bases, with 18 bases left between them. The CDR3 coding sequence is TGTGCCAGCAGCCAAGAGATTCCGCCGGTTTTGGGCTCTGGGGCCAACGTCCTGACTTTC. It translates to CASSQEIPPVLGSGANVLTF.

This rearrangement joins TRBV10-3 to TRBJ1-3; D may be TRBD1 (5 bases). Per germline, CDR1 ENHRY and CDR2 SYGVKD. V was cut by 5 bases and J by 0 bases, with 11 bases left in between. The CDR3 contains 15 residues. In nucleotides, the CDR3 is TGTGCCATCAGTTCCGGGACGACCTCTGGAAACACCATATATTTT. It specifies CAISSGTTSGNTIYF.

This chain joins TRBV7-8 and TRBJ2-2; D is possibly TRBD1 or TRBD2 (5 bases each). Looked up from germline, CDR1 is SGHVS and CDR2 is FQNEAQ. With 1 base removed from V and 6 bases from J, the gap between germline ends came to 18 bases. The length of the CDR3 is 17 residues. CDR3 sequence: CASSLVARGDLAGELFF. The CDR3 DNA reads TGTGCCAGCAGCTTAGTAGCTAGAGGGGATCTAGCCGGGGAGCTGTTTTTT.